A single sample gave rise to the 14 T cell receptor beta chains below, sequenced in a study of cytomegalovirus exposure and HLA in healthy donors. A multiplex PCR was run with 60 Vbeta primers and 13 Jbeta primers. The method was immunoSEQ multiplex PCR; TCRdb's version includes in-frame clones alone and lacks a portion of them. The sample lists approximately 120,000 clones; 83% were seen once. Material for sequencing was PBMCs. The receptors derive from a man younger than 35 in good health and CMV-seropositive.

The V gene is TRBV28, the J gene TRBJ1-5, with D possibly being TRBD1 (6 bases). CDR1 and CDR2 (germline): MDHEN, SYDVKM. This CDR3 has 16 residues. Trimming shortened V by 5 bases and J by 4 bases, and 18 bases separated the two germline ends. The CDR3 DNA is TGTGCCAGCAGTCTCCCCACGGGGCAGGGGAATCAGCCCCAGCATTTT. Translated: CASSLPTGQGNQPQHF.

The chain recombines TRBV11-2 with TRBJ1-1; D is undetermined. CDR1 and CDR2 from the germline V gene are SGHAT and FQNNGV. The CDR3 is 13 residues long. Trimming took 2 bases from V and 0 from J, leaving 4 bases between them. CDR3: CASSLSLNTEAFF. The DNA of the CDR3 is TGTGCCAGCAGCTTAAGCCTGAACACTGAAGCTTTCTTT. Looking up the rest from reference TRBV11-2 and TRBJ1-1 gives the full variable domain: EAGVAQSPRYKIIEKRQSVAFWCNPISGHATLYWYQQILGQGPKLLIQFQNNGVVDDSQLPKDRFSAERLKGVDSTLKIQPAKLEDSAVYLCASSLSLNTEAFFGQGTRLTVV.

The CDR3 here is CSARDRETQYF. CDR3 in DNA: TGCAGTGCTAGAGATCGGGAGACCCAGTACTTC. V is TRBV20-1 and J is TRBJ2-5; no definite D call. Germline CDR1 is DFQATT and CDR2 is SNEGSKA (reference sequence). V shed 0 bases and J shed 5 bases, with 4 bases lying between them. The CDR3 length is 11 residues.

The genes are TRBV5-6 and TRBJ2-7; 7 bases line up with TRBD1. The CDR3 has 13 residues. V trimming: 5 bases; J trimming: 5 bases; junction bases outside the gene matches: 7. Germline V gene data show CDR1 as SGHDT and CDR2 as YYEEEE. DNA for the CDR3: TGTGCCAGCAGATTTTTACAGGGGAACGAGCAGTACTTC. Residues: CASRFLQGNEQYF.

V is TRBV7-6 and J is TRBJ2-1, with 9 bases matching TRBD1. Germline-derived CDR1 and CDR2 are SGHVS and FNYEAQ. The CDR3 consists of 14 residues. J was trimmed by 7 bases and V by 5 bases; bases with no gene match: 6. CDR3 sequence (DNA): TGTGCCAGCAGCCAACAACAGGGGGCTAATGAGCAGTTCTTC. Translation: CASSQQQGANEQFF.

This chain connects TRBV4-1 to TRBJ2-2; D is undetermined. Per germline, CDR1 MGHRA and CDR2 YSYEKL. The CDR3 spans 14 residues. V lost 3 bases and J 5 bases, leaving 10 bases between the germline ends. CDR3 amino acids: CASSQSTGTGELFF. The CDR3 DNA follows: TGCGCCAGCAGCCAGTCTACCGGGACCGGGGAGCTGTTTTTT.

The sample holds one count of this clone. This chain joins TRBV30 and TRBJ1-1; 9 bases are a match to TRBD1. Germline-derived CDR1 and CDR2 are GTSNPN and SVGIG (reference sequence). J lost 10 bases, V lost 5 bases, and 8 bases had no gene match. CDR3 length: 12 amino acids. In DNA, the CDR3 is TGTGCCTGGGAGGGACAGGGTATTGGAGCTTTCTTT. It is translated as CAWEGQGIGAFF. Filled out from reference TRBV30 and TRBJ1-1, the complete variable domain reads SQTIHQWPATLVQPVGSPLSLECTVEGTSNPNLYWYRQAAGRGLQLLFYSVGIGQISSEVPQNLSASRPQDRQFILSSKKLLLSDSGFYLCAWEGQGIGAFFGQGTRLTVV.

Notes on this clone: The same CDR3 is also encoded by other DNA sequences in this sample. The V and J genes are TRBV11-3 and TRBJ2-2; TRBD1 is a possible D gene (6 bases). Germline V gives CDR1 SGHNT, CDR2 YENEEA. The CDR3 is made up of 12 amino acids. With 3 bases removed from V and 8 bases from J, the gap between germline ends came to 7 bases. The CDR3 protein is CASSFGTGELFF. The DNA for the CDR3 is TGTGCCAGCAGCTTCGGGACAGGGGAGCTGTTTTTT.

The genes are TRBV7-2 and TRBJ2-3; D is possibly TRBD1 (7 bases). CDR3 length equals 15 residues. CDR1 is SGHTA and CDR2 is FQGNSA in the germline V gene. The V and J ends lost 5 bases and 0 bases respectively, with 12 bases between them. The DNA for the CDR3 is TGTGCCAGCAGCACACAGGGGACTAGCACAGATACGCAGTATTTT. It encodes CASSTQGTSTDTQYF.

The chain couples TRBV21-1 to TRBJ1-5. TRBV21-1 is marked as a pseudogene. The CDR3 runs 14 residues. The CDR3 is CASSPAGSNQPQHF. CDR3 coding DNA: TGTGCCAGCAGTCCCGCGGGGAGCAATCAGCCCCAGCATTTT.

About this clone: Other nucleotide sequences from this sample produce the same CDR3. The chain recombines TRBV5-6 with TRBJ1-6, with 8 bases identical to TRBD1. CDR1 and CDR2 (germline): SGHDT, YYEEEE. Germline trimming cut 4 bases from V and 9 bases from J; bases unmatched to any gene: 6. This CDR3 is 14 amino acids long. The CDR3 DNA reads as TGTGCCAGCAGCCTGACAGGGGACGGTTCACCCCTCCACTTT. It yields the protein CASSLTGDGSPLHF.

The CDR3 DNA sequence: TGTGCCAGCAGCTTAGCCAGCGGGGGTGTCAGATTAACCGGGGAGCTGTTTTTT. Translated, it gives CASSLASGGVRLTGELFF. The chain has TRBV7-6 and TRBJ2-2, with 8 bases fitting TRBD2. The V gene end was trimmed by 0 bases and the J gene end by 5 bases; junction bases not matched to a gene: 11. There are 18 residues in the CDR3. Germline loops: CDR1 SGHVS, CDR2 FNYEAQ.

The rearrangement uses TRBV9 and TRBJ2-1, with 9 positions matching TRBD2. Germline lookup yields CDR1 SGDLS and CDR2 YYNGEE. The CDR3 loop spans 16 amino acids. The ends lost 0 bases at V and 6 bases at J; junction bases unmatched: 7. CDR3 amino acids: CASSVGPSGVRNEQFF. CDR3 nucleotide sequence: TGTGCCAGCAGCGTAGGTCCTAGCGGGGTACGCAATGAGCAGTTCTTC.

This clone occurred once. The rearrangement uses TRBV15 and TRBJ2-1; the match to TRBD2 covers 12 bases. J lost 4 bases, V lost 1 base, and 2 bases had no gene match. CDR3 size: 16 residues. CDR1 LNHNV and CDR2 YYDKDF come from the germline V gene (reference sequence). The CDR3 DNA reads as TGTGCCACCAGCAGAGTCACTAGCGGGGGGTACAATGAGCAGTTCTTC. It translates to CATSRVTSGGYNEQFF.